The T cell receptor (beta chain) described here comes from a study of T cells in Graves' hyperthyroidism and ophthalmopathy. Study outcomes and limitations: Classification by a 13 V-J model distinguished ophthalmopathy from stable hyperthyroidism.

Any patient presenting with uncontrolled infection, other autoimmune disease, pregnancy or lactation was left out. Diagnoses were made from clinical symptoms, serum measures (thyroxine and TRAb), thyroid ultrasound and orbital computed tomography. TCR beta CDR3 sequences were amplified from RNA transcripts. Using the HTBI primer set, a first-round RT-PCR was run on the TCR CDR3. TCRdb re-called the multiplex PCR reads with MiXCR, one entry per CDR3 protein. Of about 290,000 distinct CDR3 sequences detected, approximately 14% appear once; the ten largest clones hold roughly 8.2%. This clonotype was counted many times. Its antigen is still unknown. The clonotype comes from a woman in her forties with Graves' hyperthyroidism. The sample was blood.

CDR3 region: CASSLQGAAETQYF. Here the CDR3 DNA reads TGTGCCAGCAGCCTACAGGGGGCAGCAGAGACCCAGTACTTC. The chain carries TRBV11-1 and TRBJ2-5; 9 bases map to TRBD1. The CDR3 is made up of 14 amino acids. V shed 5 bases, J shed 4 bases, and the junction held 5 bases outside the gene matches. In germline, CDR1 is SGHAT, CDR2 FQDESV (reference sequence). Supplemented by reference TRBV11-1 and TRBJ2-5, the full variable domain reads EAEVAQSPRYKITEKSQAVAFWCDPISGHATLYWYRQILGQGPELLVQFQDESVVDDSQLPKDRFSAERLKGVDSTLKIQPAELGDSAMYLCASSLQGAAETQYFGPGTRLLVL.